What follows are 20 T cell receptor beta chains derived from one specimen sequenced in a study of T cells in Graves' hyperthyroidism and ophthalmopathy (dated 2019 in TCRdb). Library generation was performed with multiplex PCR. The sequencer was an Illumina HiSeq 2000. The TCR beta CDR3 regions were amplified from RNA transcripts. A first-round RT-PCR of the TCR CDR3 used the HTBI primer set with the Qiagen OneStep RT-PCR kit. TCRdb reprocessing: public reads trimmed at Q25 with fastp, clones called with MiXCR, in-frame beta chains kept. Merged by CDR3 protein, the rows form single entries marked with the most common genes and DNA. The table for this sample lists fewer than 750,000 distinct CDR3 sequences; over 12% of them were counted only once. The top ten clones comprise roughly 4.5% of the sample. Material for sequencing was blood. These receptors all stem from a woman aged 40 to 49 with Graves' ophthalmopathy.

This clonotype occurred a few times. The V and J genes are TRBV7-2 and TRBJ2-7, with D maybe TRBD1 (5 bases). The length of the CDR3 is 15 residues. V was cut by 1 base and J by 5 bases, with 15 bases left in between. Germline values: CDR1 SGHTA, CDR2 FQGNSA. DNA for the CDR3: TGTGCCAGCAGCTTAGTCCGCGGCAGGGTTAACGAGCAGTACTTC. Translated: CASSLVRGRVNEQYF.

This clonotype came up a few times. The chain carries TRBV6-5 and TRBJ2-2; TRBD1 is a possible D gene (6 bases). In germline, CDR1 is MNHEY, CDR2 SVGAGI. Between the trimmed V and J ends, which lost 2 bases and 0 bases, there was a span of 7 bases. This CDR3 comprises 15 residues. The CDR3 nucleotides read TGTGCCAGCAGTTACGGACAGCCGAACACCGGGGAGCTGTTTTTT. This gives the protein CASSYGQPNTGELFF.

In its sample, this clonotype was seen many times. The chain carries TRBV7-3 and TRBJ2-7; 10 bases line up with TRBD2. The CDR3 runs to 15 residues. With 1 base clipped from V and 3 bases from J, the junction kept 3 bases outside the gene matches. Germline values: CDR1 SGHTA, CDR2 FQGTGA. CDR3: CASSLRASGSYEQYF. Here the CDR3 DNA reads TGTGCCAGCAGCTTAAGGGCTAGCGGGAGCTACGAGCAGTACTTC.

This clonotype has at least ten counts. J is TRBJ2-7 and V is TRBV29-1; D remains unclear. From germline, CDR1 is SQVTM and CDR2 ANQGSEA. This CDR3 has 14 amino acids. Trimming cost V 5 bases and J 2 bases, with 16 bases left between them. The CDR3 DNA sequence: TGCAGCGTTCATAATGGCGTTCCCCCCTACGAGCAGTACTTC. This codes for CSVHNGVPPYEQYF.

The table lists this clonotype with many counts. This chain uses TRBV28 with TRBJ2-4; weak D call: TRBD2 (5 bases). The V end lost 5 bases, the J end lost 4 bases, and 9 bases lay between the germline ends. The CDR3 sequence is 13 residues long. The germline CDR1 and CDR2 sequences are MDHEN and SYDVKM. The CDR3 protein is CASSTRGKNIQYF. In nucleotides, the CDR3 is TGTGCCAGCAGTACCCGAGGGAAAAACATTCAGTACTTC.

This clonotype was seen a handful of times. V usage is TRBV28 and J usage is TRBJ2-2; 12 positions match TRBD2. This CDR3 is built from 21 residues. CDR1 and CDR2 (germline): MDHEN, SYDVKM. V was pared by 4 bases and J by 4 bases, with 19 bases of the junction left unmatched. The CDR3: CASSSAHRGGLAGSVTGELFF. CDR3 bases: TGTGCCAGCAGTTCCGCCCACAGGGGAGGACTAGCGGGATCGGTCACCGGGGAGCTGTTTTTT. Drawing the rest from reference TRBV28 and TRBJ2-2, the complete variable domain is DVKVTQSSRYLVKRTGEKVFLECVQDMDHENMFWYRQDPGLGLRLIYFSYDVKMKEKGDIPEGYSVSREKKERFSLILESASTNQTSMYLCASSSAHRGGLAGSVTGELFFGEGSRLTVL.

This clonotype was counted many times. Given the absence of the conserved phenylalanine or tryptophan at the CDR3 end, a read error is likely. The gene calls are TRBV6-1 and TRBJ2-7; a possible D gene is TRBD1 (6 bases). The germline V and J ends were trimmed by 8 bases and 3 bases, with 11 bases remaining between them. Germline assignment: CDR1 MNHNS and CDR2 SASEGT. The length of the CDR3 is 12 residues. The CDR3 protein is CASGGQSYEQYS. As DNA, the CDR3 is TGTGCCAGCGGTGGACAGAGCTACGAGCAGTACTCC.

V gene TRBV12-3 or TRBV12-4 combines with J gene TRBJ2-7, with 12 nucleotides matching TRBD2. The CDR3 runs 16 residues. The J segment lost 4 bases and the V segment lost 5 bases, leaving 9 bases of the junction unmatched. The CDR3 DNA sequence: TGTGCCAGCAGTCCGTACGGGACTAGCGGGTGGTACGAGCAGTACTTC. Residues: CASSPYGTSGWYEQYF.

This clonotype was observed a handful of times. Given a much more abundant clone one base away, this may be a read error. The V call is TRBV6-1, the J call TRBJ1-1; possible D gene TRBD1, 6 bases. Germline V gene data show CDR1 as MNHNS and CDR2 as SASEGT. The CDR3 runs 14 residues. CDR3 sequence: CACSVWGQNTEAFF. CDR3 nucleotide sequence: TGTGCCTGCAGTGTGTGGGGGCAGAACACTGAAGCTTTCTTT.

This clonotype was observed a handful of times. The chain uses TRBV7-9 and TRBJ1-5; D not certain. The V gene lost 2 bases and the J gene lost 0 bases, with 8 bases spanning the gap. This CDR3 is built from 15 residues. Germline V gene data show CDR1 as SEHNR and CDR2 as FQNEAQ (reference sequence). This CDR3 reads CASSLHGDSNQPQHF. CDR3 coding DNA: TGTGCCAGCAGCTTACACGGGGATAGCAATCAGCCCCAGCATTTT.

This clonotype came up many times. A junction boundary mismatches the germline segment, possibly from a read error. The genes are TRBV28 and TRBJ2-7; D remains ambiguous. The CDR3 covers 12 residues. From germline, CDR1 is MDHEN and CDR2 SYDVKM. The CDR3: CASGLHSYEQYF. The CDR3 coding sequence is TGTGCCAGCGGTTTACACTCCTACGAGCAGTACTTC.

There are many counts of this clonotype. The V call is TRBV7-2, the J call TRBJ1-5; maybe TRBD1 (5 bases). Trimming took 5 bases from V and 5 from J, leaving 10 bases between them. CDR3 size: 13 residues. The germline V gene has CDR1 SGHTA and CDR2 FQGNSA. In DNA form, the CDR3 reads TGTGCCAGCAGCGAAGCAGGGTATCAGCCCCAGCATTTT. Amino acids: CASSEAGYQPQHF.

The J gene is TRBJ1-1, the V gene TRBV15, with 8 bases matching TRBD1. The trim removed 0 bases at V and 6 bases at J, leaving 3 bases unmatched. The CDR3 runs 14 residues. The germline CDR1 and CDR2 sequences are LNHNV and YYDKDF (reference sequence). The CDR3 nucleotides are TGTGCCACCAGCAGAGACAGGGGGCTCGCTGAAGCTTTCTTT. It translates to CATSRDRGLAEAFF.

The chain recombines TRBV2 with TRBJ2-2; D may be TRBD2 (6 bases). CDR1 and CDR2 (germline): SNHLY, FYNNEI. The length of the CDR3 is 15 residues. Trimming stripped 6 bases from V and 6 bases from J, with 17 bases between. The CDR3 DNA reads as TGTGCCAGCAGCCCCGACAGCCGGAGGGCCGGGGAGCTGTTTTTT. Translating gives CASSPDSRRAGELFF.

This chain joins TRBV27 and TRBJ2-7; maybe TRBD2 (6 bases). This CDR3 spans 15 amino acids. Germline V gene lookup returns CDR1 MNHEY and CDR2 SMNVEV (reference sequence). The V gene lost 8 bases and the J gene lost 0 bases, with 17 bases spanning the gap. Here the CDR3 reads CASARGVSPSYEQYF. The CDR3 region has the DNA TGTGCCAGCGCCCGCGGGGTTTCCCCCTCCTACGAGCAGTACTTC.

The sample holds many counts of this clonotype. The CDR3 sequence: CASSYSEGQGEETQYF. CDR3 coding DNA: TGTGCCAGCAGTTACTCGGAGGGACAGGGGGAAGAGACCCAGTACTTC. V usage is TRBV6-5 and J usage is TRBJ2-5; 11 nucleotides match TRBD1. Germline CDR1 reads MNHEY; CDR2 reads SVGAGI. J was trimmed by 3 bases and V by 0 bases; bases with no gene match: 3. The CDR3 is made up of 16 amino acids.

Note on this clonotype: A much larger clone lies a single base off, so this may be a read error. This chain joins TRBV6-1 and TRBJ2-6, with a tentative D call TRBD2 (5 bases). The CDR3 spans 16 residues. Per germline, CDR1 MNHNS and CDR2 SASEGT. Trimming took 6 bases from V and 0 from J, leaving 12 bases between them. CDR3 in DNA: TGTGCCAGCAGCGGGGTGGTCAGCTCTGGGGCCAACGTCCTGACTTTC. It yields the protein CASSGVVSSGANVLTF.

This clonotype was seen repeatedly, ten times or more. The rearrangement uses TRBV12-3 or TRBV12-4 and TRBJ1-2; 7 positions agree with TRBD1. V was clipped by 2 bases and J by 10 bases; unmatched bases: 7. CDR3 length equals 13 residues. The CDR3 loop reads CASSLSADRFYTF. The CDR3 DNA sequence: TGTGCCAGCAGTTTATCGGCGGACAGGTTCTACACCTTC.

This clonotype was seen a handful of times. The chain is built from TRBV6-2 or TRBV6-3 and TRBJ2-7; D ambiguous. Looked up from germline, CDR1 is MNHEY and CDR2 is SVGEGT. Trimming cost V 8 bases and J 6 bases, with 11 bases left between them. The CDR3 runs 11 residues. This CDR3 is CASGSMSEQYF. CDR3 bases: TGTGCCAGCGGGTCTATGTCCGAGCAGTACTTC.

CDR3 bases: TGTGCCAGCAGCATCACAGGGTTTGGGCAGTATCAGCCCCAGCATTTT. Protein sequence: CASSITGFGQYQPQHF. The chain uses TRBV28 and TRBJ1-5; the D gene is possibly TRBD1 (6 bases). Trimming shortened V by 6 bases and J by 5 bases, and 20 bases separated the two germline ends. There are 16 residues in the CDR3. The V gene's germline CDR1 is MDHEN and CDR2 SYDVKM.